This T cell receptor beta chain was identified during a study of blood T cell repertoires in COVID-19. Study-level background: Samples of COVID-19 (acute and convalescent) were obtained from the United States, Italy and Spain. PBMCs, B-cell-depleted T cells, or T cells provided the cDNA or gDNA that made up the material.

CDR1 and CDR2 from the germline V gene are DFQATT and SNEGSKA (reference sequence). This CDR3 region has 12 residues. J gave up 14 bases and V 3 bases, and 6 bases lay outside the gene matches. How the authors handled the data: Estimated nucleated cell counts came from reference gene primer amplification. Some clones are missing from TCRdb's copy, which holds only in-frame ones; the method was immunoSEQ multiplex PCR. That table gives V, J and clone size, and the DNA gave D and trimming. The sample records about 220,000 clones, 80% to 85% being singletons. The sequence came from a woman in her fifties or sixties with acute or convalescent COVID-19. Sequenced input: peripheral blood. The chain links TRBV20-1 to TRBJ1-6; TRBD1 agrees at 8 bases. This CDR3 is CSASGQGSSLHF. The CDR3 DNA reads as TGCAGTGCTAGTGGACAGGGAAGCTCCCTCCACTTT.